These 9 T cell receptor beta chains share one sample of origin, sequenced in a study of shared clonotypes between healthy human individuals. Terminally differentiated effector memory CD45RA+ cells were left out of the naive CD8 fraction, which was CD45RO-negative and positively selected for CCR7. This table comes from immunoSEQ multiplex PCR, and its TCRdb copy is limited to in-frame clones, with some not included. The sample records around 1,900,000 clones, 93% being singletons. The sequenced sample consisted of naive CD8+ T cells from PBMCs. These receptor sequences come from a man aged 18 to 30 in good health. Some clones in this sample may be carry-over from other donors' samples.

On this clone itself: Other DNA variants within this sample encode the same CDR3. The chain recombines TRBV9 with TRBJ2-7; D uncertain. The germline gives CDR1 SGDLS, CDR2 YYNGEE. Trimming shortened V by 0 bases and J by 0 bases, and 10 bases separated the two germline ends. The CDR3 extends over 15 amino acids. In DNA, the CDR3 is TGTGCCAGCAGCGTAGGGGCAGGCCACTCCTACGAGCAGTACTTC. The encoded protein is CASSVGAGHSYEQYF.

The rearrangement links TRBV11-1 to TRBJ2-3; 8 bases agree with TRBD2. The CDR3 contains 17 residues. The V gene end was trimmed by 4 bases and the J gene end by 4 bases; junction bases not matched to a gene: 13. CDR1 and CDR2 from the germline V gene are SGHAT and FQDESV (reference sequence). The CDR3 region is CASSSPREREPPDTQYF. CDR3 nucleotide sequence: TGTGCCAGCAGCTCCCCCAGGGAGCGGGAGCCCCCAGATACGCAGTATTTT. Using reference TRBV11-1 and TRBJ2-3 for the parts outside the CDR3, the full variable domain is EAEVAQSPRYKITEKSQAVAFWCDPISGHATLYWYRQILGQGPELLVQFQDESVVDDSQLPKDRFSAERLKGVDSTLKIQPAELGDSAMYLCASSSPREREPPDTQYFGPGTRLTVL.

The V and J genes are TRBV27 and TRBJ1-1; 12 bases align to TRBD1. The CDR3 is 16 amino acids. The V segment lost 5 bases and the J segment 1 base; nucleotides outside the gene matches: 5. Germline V gives CDR1 MNHEY, CDR2 SMNVEV (reference sequence). The CDR3 loop reads CASSRDRGRRNTEAFF. Here the CDR3 DNA reads TGTGCCAGCAGTAGGGACAGGGGGCGAAGGAACACTGAAGCTTTCTTT.

V is TRBV2 and J is TRBJ1-5; D might be TRBD1 (6 bases). V lost 4 bases and J 3 bases, leaving 10 bases between the germline ends. CDR3 size: 14 residues. Per the germline V gene, CDR1 is SNHLY and CDR2 is FYNNEI. CDR3: CASSANRVNQPQHF. The CDR3 DNA sequence: TGTGCCAGCAGTGCGAACAGGGTCAATCAGCCCCAGCATTTT.

V usage is TRBV4-1 and J usage is TRBJ2-7, with 8 nucleotides matching TRBD1. CDR1 is MGHRA and CDR2 is YSYEKL in the germline V gene. V shed 0 bases and J 2 bases; nucleotides not matched to a gene: 6. The CDR3 has 16 amino acids. As DNA, the CDR3 is TGCGCCAGCAGCCAAGATCTGACAGGGGTTGCCTACGAGCAGTACTTC. Translating it yields CASSQDLTGVAYEQYF.

The chain carries TRBV10-3 and TRBJ2-7, with 8 bases that match TRBD1. Unmatched junction bases numbered 15, after V lost 9 bases and J lost 2 bases. CDR1 is ENHRY and CDR2 is SYGVKD in the germline V gene. The CDR3 is 16 amino acids. The CDR3 DNA reads TGTGCCATACCCAACAACCACCGGGACAGGACCTACGAGCAGTACTTC. Its translation is CAIPNNHRDRTYEQYF.

This clone showed up just once. V and J are TRBV6-1 and TRBJ1-2; D possibly corresponds to TRBD1 (5 bases). The CDR3 runs 14 residues. Trimming shortened V by 8 bases and J by 4 bases, and 17 bases separated the two germline ends. The germline V gene encodes CDR1 MNHNS and CDR2 SASEGT. For the CDR3, the DNA is TGTGCCAGCCACCGGGACGCTGGGGTCTATGGCTACACCTTC. Amino acid sequence: CASHRDAGVYGYTF.

The rearrangement uses TRBV27 and TRBJ2-3; D remains unclear. Germline V lookup: CDR1 MNHEY, CDR2 SMNVEV (reference sequence). This CDR3 is built from 13 residues. Between the trimmed V and J ends, which lost 8 bases and 5 bases, there was a span of 14 bases. DNA of the CDR3: TGTGCCAGCGCCCATACCTCGGTAGATACGCAGTATTTT. Its protein product is CASAHTSVDTQYF.

The J gene is TRBJ1-6, the V gene TRBV28, with 7 positions matching TRBD1. This CDR3 comprises 19 residues. V was pared by 1 base and J by 5 bases, with 14 bases of the junction left unmatched. Germline lookup yields CDR1 MDHEN and CDR2 SYDVKM. The CDR3 protein is CASSLSAPGTALDNSPLHF. CDR3 DNA: TGTGCCAGCAGTTTATCGGCCCCGGGGACAGCTCTGGATAATTCACCCCTCCACTTT.